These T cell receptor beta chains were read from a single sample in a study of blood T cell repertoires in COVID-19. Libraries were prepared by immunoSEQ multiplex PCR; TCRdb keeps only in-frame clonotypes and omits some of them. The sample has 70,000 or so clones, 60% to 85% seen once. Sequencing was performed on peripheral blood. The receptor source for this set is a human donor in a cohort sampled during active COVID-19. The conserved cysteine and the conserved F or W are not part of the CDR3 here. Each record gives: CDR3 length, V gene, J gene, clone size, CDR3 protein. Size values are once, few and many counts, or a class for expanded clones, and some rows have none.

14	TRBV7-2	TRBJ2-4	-	ASSWGKGAAKNIQY
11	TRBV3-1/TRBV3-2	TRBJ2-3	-	ASTLFTGDTQY
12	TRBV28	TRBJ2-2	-	ASSPGQGTGELF
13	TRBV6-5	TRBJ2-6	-	ASSYEGAGANVLT
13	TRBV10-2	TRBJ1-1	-	ASRAGQGVNTEAF
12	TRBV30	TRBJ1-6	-	AWNNRGTDSPLH
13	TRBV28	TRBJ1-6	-	ASSPRQVRDSPLH
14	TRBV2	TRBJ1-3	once	ASSDTGTGSGNTIY
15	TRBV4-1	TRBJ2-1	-	ASSQDPSGNLGVEQF
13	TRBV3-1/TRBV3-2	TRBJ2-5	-	ASSQDTSGLKTQY
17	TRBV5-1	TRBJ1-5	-	ASSLEPWTGVLSNQPQH
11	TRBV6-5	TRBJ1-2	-	ASTVGRNYGYT
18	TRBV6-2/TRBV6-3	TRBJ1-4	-	ASSSYSPAGTAVGGEKLF
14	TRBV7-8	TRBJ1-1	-	ASSSLPGGLNTEAF
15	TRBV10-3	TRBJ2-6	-	AISAGGFSSGANVLT
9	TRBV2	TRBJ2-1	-	ASTGLAEQF
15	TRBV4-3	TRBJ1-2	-	ASSQGLPGQGNYGYT
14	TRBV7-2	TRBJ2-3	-	ASSLVAGGSTDTQY
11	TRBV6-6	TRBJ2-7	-	ASSLGAKDEQY
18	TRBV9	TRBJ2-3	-	ASSVAPSGGFPSSTDTQY
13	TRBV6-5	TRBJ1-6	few	ASRERRGENSPLH
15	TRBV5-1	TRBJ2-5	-	ASSPRGGSGNQETQY
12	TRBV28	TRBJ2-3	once	ASSLYGGVDTQY
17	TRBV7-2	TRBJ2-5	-	ASSLASSGRGGYQETQY
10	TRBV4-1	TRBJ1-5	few	ASSQGSQPQH
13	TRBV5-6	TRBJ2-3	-	ASSLLRVRTDTQY
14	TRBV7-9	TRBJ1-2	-	ASSLGTAKIRGGYT
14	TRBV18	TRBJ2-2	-	ASSPAREGLTGELF
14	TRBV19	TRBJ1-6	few	ASSPGSGQADSPLH
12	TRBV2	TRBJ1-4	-	ASSSGTGDEKLF
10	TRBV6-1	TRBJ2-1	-	ASSEWGGEQF